The rows below give T cell receptor beta chains drawn from one sample of a study of T-cell reconstitution after alpha-beta-depleted transplantation in children. TCRdb used MiXCR to reprocess the PCR reads, holding one entry per CDR3 protein. The data show fewer than 550,000 distinct CDR3 sequences, approximately 10% seen once. The material was PBMCs from the stem cell graft donor, obtained from the stem cell graft. These TCRs come from a human donor who donated a stem cell graft to a child with acute myeloid leukemia. The CDR3 runs from the conserved cysteine through the conserved F or W. The D gene is left open where the match is weak. The size entry is marked missing in some rows and otherwise reads once, few, many or a size class.

NA TRBJ2-6 NA TRBV10-3 CAIVAENSGANVLTF TGTGCCATCGTGGCGGAGAACTCTGGGGCCAACGTCCTGACTTTC
NA TRBJ2-2 few TRBV6-2/TRBV6-3 CASSYEMVGGDVGELFF TGTGCCAGCAGTTACGAAATGGTTGGGGGCGACGTCGGGGAGCTGTTTTTT
NA TRBJ2-3 many TRBV9 CASSARDADTQYF TGTGCCAGCAGCGCCAGAGACGCAGATACGCAGTATTTT
NA TRBJ1-2 many TRBV5-1 CASSLGQHYGYTF TGCGCCAGCAGCTTGGGACAGCACTATGGCTACACCTTC
NA TRBJ1-5 many TRBV20-1 CSAGDGNQPQHF TGCAGTGCTGGGGACGGTAATCAGCCCCAGCATTTT
NA TRBJ2-3 few TRBV5-1 CASSLVPTSSTDTQYF TGCGCCAGCAGCTTGGTACCAACCTCTAGCACAGATACGCAGTATTTT
NA TRBJ2-6 many TRBV20-1 CSATTGLGSGANVLTF TGCAGTGCAACGACCGGGCTTGGTTCTGGGGCCAACGTCCTGACTTTC
TRBD2 TRBJ2-5 NA TRBV5-1 CASSFTSGFGETQYF TGCGCCAGCAGCTTTACTAGCGGATTTGGGGAGACCCAGTACTTC
NA TRBJ2-3 NA TRBV20-1 CSAMGTDTQYF TGCAGTGCTATGGGCACAGATACGCAGTATTTT
TRBD2 TRBJ2-7 NA TRBV4-1 CASSQASLAGYEQYF TGCGCCAGCAGCCAAGCTTCTCTAGCGGGCTACGAGCAGTACTTC
NA TRBJ2-2 NA TRBV12-3/TRBV12-4 CASRKRGAFEDDGDLFF TGTGCCAGCAGAAAGAGGGGGGCTTTTGAAGATGACGGGGACCTGTTTTTT
TRBD2 TRBJ2-5 few TRBV7-9 CASSATGTSGRVETQYF TGTGCCAGCAGCGCGACCGGGACTAGCGGGAGGGTAGAGACCCAGTACTTC
TRBD2 TRBJ2-1 NA TRBV20-1 CSARGKTSGGSYNEQFF TGCAGTGCTAGAGGGAAGACTAGCGGCGGCTCCTACAATGAGCAGTTCTTC
NA TRBJ2-1 few TRBV7-9 CASSLGSLDGGFF TGTGCCAGCAGCTTAGGCTCACTAGACGGAGGGTTCTTC
NA TRBJ2-2 NA TRBV25-1 CASSERGLKTGELFF TGTGCCAGCAGTGAAAGAGGATTAAAAACCGGGGAGCTGTTTTTT
TRBD2 TRBJ2-7 few TRBV4-3 CASSSALTSGRTYEQYF TGCGCCAGCAGCTCAGCCCTCACTAGCGGGAGGACCTACGAGCAGTACTTC
NA TRBJ1-4 few TRBV29-1 CSVVQGGDEKLFF TGCAGCGTTGTACAGGGAGGGGATGAAAAACTGTTTTTT
NA TRBJ1-4 few TRBV14 CASSQDVGGTNEKLFF TGTGCCAGCAGCCAAGATGTGGGGGGAACTAATGAAAAACTGTTTTTT
TRBD1 TRBJ2-7 few TRBV5-1 CASSWADGQGVEQYF TGCGCCAGCAGCTGGGCCGACGGACAGGGCGTCGAGCAGTACTTC
TRBD1 TRBJ1-1 NA TRBV5-1 CASSGTTGGNTEAFF TGCGCCAGCAGCGGGACTACAGGGGGCAACACTGAAGCTTTCTTT
TRBD1 TRBJ1-4 NA TRBV7-9 CASSNRQGALEKLFF TGTGCCAGCAGCAACAGACAGGGGGCTTTAGAAAAACTGTTTTTT
NA TRBJ2-1 few TRBV6-2/TRBV6-3 CASSPGAGAQFF TGTGCCAGCAGTCCCGGCGCGGGGGCGCAGTTCTTC
NA TRBJ1-1 many TRBV20-1 CSAALGDTEAFF TGCAGTGCCGCCCTGGGAGACACTGAAGCTTTCTTT
NA TRBJ2-5 few TRBV5-1 CASSLGTVRFGETQYF TGCGCCAGCAGCTTGGGGACAGTAAGGTTTGGAGAGACCCAGTACTTC
TRBD2 TRBJ2-1 many TRBV12-3/TRBV12-4 CASSFPSGGPNEQFF TGTGCCAGCAGTTTTCCTAGCGGGGGGCCAAATGAGCAGTTCTTC
NA TRBJ2-1 NA TRBV5-5 CASSLAATGFYNEQFF TGTGCCAGCAGCTTGGCCGCAACAGGGTTCTACAATGAGCAGTTCTTC
NA TRBJ1-4 many TRBV5-1 CASSLVPRHNEKLFF TGCGCCAGCAGCTTGGTACCCAGGCATAATGAAAAACTGTTTTTT
NA TRBJ2-5 NA TRBV24-1 CATSGGGEYETQYF TGTGCCACCAGTGGTGGGGGAGAGTACGAGACCCAGTACTTC
NA TRBJ1-1 few TRBV29-1 CSVVRESMNTEAFF TGCAGCGTTGTGAGGGAGTCCATGAACACTGAAGCTTTCTTT
NA TRBJ1-1 NA TRBV30 CAWKNGLWTEAFF TGTGCCTGGAAGAACGGGCTTTGGACTGAAGCTTTCTTT
NA TRBJ2-5 NA TRBV11-2 CASREGGSMETQYF TGTGCCAGCAGGGAGGGGGGAAGTATGGAGACCCAGTACTTC
TRBD1 TRBJ2-1 few TRBV15 CATSRETGTNEQFF TGTGCCACCAGCAGAGAGACAGGGACCAATGAGCAGTTCTTC
TRBD1 TRBJ1-5 NA TRBV5-1 CASIDQRQGSNNQPQHF TGCGCCAGCATCGACCAGAGACAGGGGTCAAACAATCAGCCCCAGCATTTT
TRBD2 TRBJ2-5 NA TRBV7-2 CASSSVAGGPGTQYF TGTGCCAGCAGCTCTGTAGCGGGGGGGCCGGGGACCCAGTACTTC
TRBD1 TRBJ1-2 few TRBV6-2/TRBV6-3 CASSRTGQGALGYTF TGTGCCAGCAGCCGCACCGGACAGGGGGCGCTTGGCTACACCTTC
NA TRBJ2-3 few TRBV5-1 CASSPSGSVKVDTQYF TGCGCCAGCAGCCCATCGGGGAGCGTCAAGGTCGATACGCAGTATTTT
NA TRBJ2-2 many TRBV5-6 CASSLGASLRTVNTGELFF TGTGCCAGCAGCTTGGGTGCCTCCCTACGAACGGTTAACACCGGGGAGCTGTTTTTT
TRBD1 TRBJ2-2 NA TRBV5-1 CASRGTGQFTGELFF TGCGCCAGCAGAGGGACAGGACAGTTTACCGGGGAGCTGTTTTTT
TRBD2 TRBJ2-3 few TRBV12-3/TRBV12-4 CASSGTISTDTQYF TGTGCCAGCAGCGGGACTATTAGCACAGATACGCAGTATTTT
NA TRBJ1-1 many TRBV11-1 CASSFKGDTEAFF TGTGCCAGCAGCTTCAAAGGGGACACTGAAGCTTTCTTT
NA TRBJ1-5 few TRBV19 CASSSTGFSNQPQHF TGTGCCAGTAGTTCGACAGGCTTCAGCAATCAGCCCCAGCATTTT
TRBD2 TRBJ2-2 many TRBV5-1 CASSNRGTSTGELFF TGCGCCAGCAGCAATCGCGGGACTAGCACCGGGGAGCTGTTTTTT
TRBD2 TRBJ2-1 many TRBV4-1 CASSQGLASYNEQFF TGCGCCAGCAGCCAGGGACTAGCGTCCTACAATGAGCAGTTCTTC
NA TRBJ1-5 NA TRBV25-1 CAISEYGGNQPQHF TGTGCCATCAGTGAATATGGCGGCAATCAGCCCCAGCATTTT
NA TRBJ2-3 many TRBV5-6 CASSPDKGADTQYF TGTGCCAGCAGCCCTGACAAGGGTGCAGATACGCAGTATTTT
TRBD2 TRBJ2-1 NA TRBV5-5 CASIARDYNNEQFF TGTGCCAGCATCGCCCGGGACTATAACAATGAGCAGTTCTTC
NA TRBJ2-4 few TRBV6-5 CASSYVGGRTKNIQYF TGTGCCAGCAGTTACGTGGGGGGCCGGACCAAAAACATTCAGTACTTC
TRBD1 TRBJ1-4 few TRBV12-3/TRBV12-4 CASSLEISEGQGYEKLFF TGTGCCAGCAGTCTAGAAATAAGCGAAGGACAGGGATACGAAAAACTGTTTTTT